This TCR beta chain was recovered during a study of T cells after yellow fever vaccination. Template switching by 5'RACE produced TCR cDNA, adding a universal primer site and UMIs. Via MiXCR, TCRdb re-called the 5' RACE reads, giving one row per CDR3 protein. Of nearly 550,000 distinct CDR3 sequences listed, less than 20% are singletons. In regard to this clonotype: Its antigen is unknown.

Germline loops: CDR1 DFQATT, CDR2 SNEGSKA (reference sequence). CDR3 size: 16 residues. V was pared by 6 bases and J by 2 bases, with 22 bases between. Whole-study findings and limits: FACS-sorted repertoires might harbor abundant contaminating clonotypes from the bulk population. Faster peaking, at day 5 versus 15, marked a secondary response that was weaker.

The receptor was derived from a man between 25 and 39 years old who received the YFV17D yellow fever vaccine. Sequenced here: PBMCs, sampled 15 days after the yellow fever booster vaccination. The J gene is TRBJ2-5, the V gene TRBV20-1; possibly TRBD2 for D (7 bases). The CDR3 protein is CSAIRGGSDPQETQYF. In DNA, the CDR3 is TGCAGTGCCATTAGGGGGGGGTCTGATCCTCAAGAGACCCAGTACTTC.